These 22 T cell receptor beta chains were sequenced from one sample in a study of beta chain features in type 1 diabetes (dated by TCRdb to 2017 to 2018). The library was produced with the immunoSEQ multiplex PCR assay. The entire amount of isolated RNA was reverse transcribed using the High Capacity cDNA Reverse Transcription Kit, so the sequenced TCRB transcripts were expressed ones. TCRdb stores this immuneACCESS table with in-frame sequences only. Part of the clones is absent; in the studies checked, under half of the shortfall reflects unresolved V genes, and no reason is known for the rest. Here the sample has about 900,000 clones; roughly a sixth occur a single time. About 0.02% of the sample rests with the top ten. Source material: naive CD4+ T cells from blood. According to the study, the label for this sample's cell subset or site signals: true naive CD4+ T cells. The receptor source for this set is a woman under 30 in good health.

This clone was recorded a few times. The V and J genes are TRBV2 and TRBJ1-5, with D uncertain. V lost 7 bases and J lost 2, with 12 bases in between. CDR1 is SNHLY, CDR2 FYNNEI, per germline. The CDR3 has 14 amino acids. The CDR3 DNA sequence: TGTGCCAGCACTAAATCGGGTCGCAATCAGCCCCAGCATTTT. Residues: CASTKSGRNQPQHF.

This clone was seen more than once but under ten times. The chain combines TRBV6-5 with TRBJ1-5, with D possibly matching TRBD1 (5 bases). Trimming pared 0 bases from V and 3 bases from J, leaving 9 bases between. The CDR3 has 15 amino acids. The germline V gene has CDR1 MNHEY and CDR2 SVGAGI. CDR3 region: CASSYSHGANQPQHF. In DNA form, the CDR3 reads TGTGCCAGCAGTTACTCCCATGGGGCCAATCAGCCCCAGCATTTT.

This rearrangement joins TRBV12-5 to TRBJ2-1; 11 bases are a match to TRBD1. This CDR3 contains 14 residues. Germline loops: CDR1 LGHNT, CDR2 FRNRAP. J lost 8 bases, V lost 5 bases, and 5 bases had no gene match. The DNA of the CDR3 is TGTGCTAGTGGTCCAGGACAGGGGGCGGATGAGCAGTTCTTC. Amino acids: CASGPGQGADEQFF.

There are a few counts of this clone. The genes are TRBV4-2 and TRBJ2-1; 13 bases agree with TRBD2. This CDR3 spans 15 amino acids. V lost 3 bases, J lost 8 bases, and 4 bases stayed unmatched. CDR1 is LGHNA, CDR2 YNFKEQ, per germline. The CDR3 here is CASSHGLAGVYEQFF. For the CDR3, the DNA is TGTGCCAGCAGCCACGGACTAGCGGGAGTCTATGAGCAGTTCTTC.

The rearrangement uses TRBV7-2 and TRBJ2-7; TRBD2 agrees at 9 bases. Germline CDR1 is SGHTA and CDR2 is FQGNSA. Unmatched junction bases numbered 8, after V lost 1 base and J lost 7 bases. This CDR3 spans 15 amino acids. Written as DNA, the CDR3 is TGTGCCAGCAGCTTAGGCGGGAGGGCCACATGGGAGCAGTACTTC. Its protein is CASSLGGRATWEQYF.

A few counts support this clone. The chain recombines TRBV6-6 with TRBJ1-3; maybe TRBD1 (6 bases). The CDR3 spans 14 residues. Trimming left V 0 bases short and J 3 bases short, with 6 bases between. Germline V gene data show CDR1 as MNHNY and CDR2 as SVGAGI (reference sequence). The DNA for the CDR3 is TGTGCCAGCAGTTACTCGACAGGTGGAAACACCATATATTTT. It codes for CASSYSTGGNTIYF.

The CDR3 reads CASSLGGSFHEQFF. The CDR3 nucleotides read TGTGCCAGCAGCTTGGGCGGGAGTTTCCATGAGCAGTTCTTC. The chain recombines TRBV5-4 with TRBJ2-1; TRBD2 matches 7 bases. The CDR3 totals 14 residues. Germline CDR1 is SGHNT and CDR2 is YYREEE (reference sequence). The V gene end was trimmed by 0 bases and the J gene end by 8 bases; junction bases not matched to a gene: 5.

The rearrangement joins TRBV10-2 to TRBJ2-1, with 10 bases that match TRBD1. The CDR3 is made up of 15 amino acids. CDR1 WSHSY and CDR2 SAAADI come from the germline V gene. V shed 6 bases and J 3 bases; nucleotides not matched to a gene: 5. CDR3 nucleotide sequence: TGCGCCAGCAGAACCGGGACAGGGGTCTACAATGAGCAGTTCTTC. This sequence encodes CASRTGTGVYNEQFF.

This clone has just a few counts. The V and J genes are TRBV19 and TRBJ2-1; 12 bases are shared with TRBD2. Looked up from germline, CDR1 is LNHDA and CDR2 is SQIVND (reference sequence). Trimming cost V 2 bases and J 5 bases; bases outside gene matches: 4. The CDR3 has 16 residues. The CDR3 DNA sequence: TGTGCCAGTAGTATAAGACGGACTAGCGGGAACAATGAGCAGTTCTTC. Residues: CASSIRRTSGNNEQFF.

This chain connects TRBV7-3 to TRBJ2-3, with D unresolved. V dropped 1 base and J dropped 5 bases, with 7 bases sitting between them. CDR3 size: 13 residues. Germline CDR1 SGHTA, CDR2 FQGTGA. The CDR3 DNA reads TGTGCCAGCAGCTTAAATCGAGGAGATACGCAGTATTTT. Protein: CASSLNRGDTQYF. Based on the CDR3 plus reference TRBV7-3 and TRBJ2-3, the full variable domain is GAGVSQTPSNKVTEKGKYVELRCDPISGHTALYWYRQSLGQGPEFLIYFQGTGAADDSGLPNDRFFAVRPEGSVSTLKIQRTERGDSAVYLCASSLNRGDTQYFGPGTRLTVL.

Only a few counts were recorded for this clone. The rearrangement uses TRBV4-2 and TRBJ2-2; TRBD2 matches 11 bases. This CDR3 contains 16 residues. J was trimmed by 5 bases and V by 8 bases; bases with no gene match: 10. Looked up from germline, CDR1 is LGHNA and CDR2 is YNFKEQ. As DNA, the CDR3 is TGTGCCAGCTGCTCGACTAGCGGGAAAGGTACCGGGGAGCTGTTTTTT. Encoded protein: CASCSTSGKGTGELFF.

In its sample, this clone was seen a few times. The chain's CDR3 is CASSLLASPETQYF. The CDR3 DNA reads TGCGCCAGCAGCTTGTTGGCTAGCCCAGAGACCCAGTACTTC. J is TRBJ2-5 and V is TRBV5-1; a possible D gene is TRBD2 (5 bases). Germline loops: CDR1 SGHRS, CDR2 YFSETQ. This CDR3 has 14 residues. The germline V and J ends were trimmed by 1 base and 4 bases, with 11 bases remaining between them.

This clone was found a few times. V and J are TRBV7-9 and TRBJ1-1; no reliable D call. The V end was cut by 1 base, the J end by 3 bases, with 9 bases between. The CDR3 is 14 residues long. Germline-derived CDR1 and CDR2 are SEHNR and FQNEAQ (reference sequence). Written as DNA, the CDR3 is TGTGCCAGCAGCTTAGGATCCGCTTACACTGAAGCTTTCTTT. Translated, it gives CASSLGSAYTEAFF.

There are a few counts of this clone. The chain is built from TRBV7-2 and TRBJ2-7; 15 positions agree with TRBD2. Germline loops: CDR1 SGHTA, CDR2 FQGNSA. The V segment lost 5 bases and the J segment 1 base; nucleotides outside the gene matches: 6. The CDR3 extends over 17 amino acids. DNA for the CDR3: TGTGCCAGCAGCCCCGGACTAGCGGGAGGGCCGTCCTACGAGCAGTACTTC. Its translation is CASSPGLAGGPSYEQYF. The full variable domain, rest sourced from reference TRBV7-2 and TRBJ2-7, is GAGVSQSPSNKVTEKGKDVELRCDPISGHTALYWYRQSLGQGLEFLIYFQGNSAPDKSGLPSDRFSAERTGGSVSTLTIQRTQQEDSAVYLCASSPGLAGGPSYEQYFGPGTRLTVT.

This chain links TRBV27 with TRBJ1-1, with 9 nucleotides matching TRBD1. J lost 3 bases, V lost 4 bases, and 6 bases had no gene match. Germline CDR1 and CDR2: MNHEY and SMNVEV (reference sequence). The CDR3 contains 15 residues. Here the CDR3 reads CASSWGDRVHTEAFF. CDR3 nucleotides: TGTGCCAGCAGTTGGGGGGACAGGGTCCACACTGAAGCTTTCTTT.

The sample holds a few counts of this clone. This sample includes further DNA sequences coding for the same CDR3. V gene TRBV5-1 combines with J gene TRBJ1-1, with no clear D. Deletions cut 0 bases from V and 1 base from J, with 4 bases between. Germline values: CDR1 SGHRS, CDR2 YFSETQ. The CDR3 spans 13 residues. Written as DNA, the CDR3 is TGCGCCAGCAGCTTGGGAGGGAACACTGAAGCTTTCTTT. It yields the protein CASSLGGNTEAFF.

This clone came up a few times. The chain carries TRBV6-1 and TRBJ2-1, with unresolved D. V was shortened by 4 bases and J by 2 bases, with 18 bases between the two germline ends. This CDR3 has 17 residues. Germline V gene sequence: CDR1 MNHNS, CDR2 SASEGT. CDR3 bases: TGTGCCAGCAGTGGCCTCCAGCCCCAAGGGCCCTACAATGAGCAGTTCTTC. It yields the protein CASSGLQPQGPYNEQFF.

The CDR3 region is CASSDGAGGLTDTQYF. The CDR3 bases are TGCGCCAGCAGTGATGGTGCGGGAGGGCTCACAGATACGCAGTATTTT. This chain uses TRBV10-2 with TRBJ2-3, with 9 bases aligning to TRBD2. The ends lost 3 bases at V and 2 bases at J; junction bases unmatched: 6. Germline V gene sequence: CDR1 WSHSY, CDR2 SAAADI. CDR3 length: 16 residues.

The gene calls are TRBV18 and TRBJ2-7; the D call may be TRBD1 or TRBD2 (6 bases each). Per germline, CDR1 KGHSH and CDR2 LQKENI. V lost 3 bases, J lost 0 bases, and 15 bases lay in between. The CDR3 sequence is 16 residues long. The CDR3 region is CASSPKGGADSYEQYF. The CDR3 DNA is TGTGCCAGCTCACCGAAGGGGGGCGCTGACTCCTACGAGCAGTACTTC. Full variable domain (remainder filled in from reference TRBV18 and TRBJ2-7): NAGVMQNPRHLVRRRGQEARLRCSPMKGHSHVYWYRQLPEEGLKFMVYLQKENIIDESGMPKERFSAEFPKEGPSILRIQQVVRGDSAAYFCASSPKGGADSYEQYFGPGTRLTVT.

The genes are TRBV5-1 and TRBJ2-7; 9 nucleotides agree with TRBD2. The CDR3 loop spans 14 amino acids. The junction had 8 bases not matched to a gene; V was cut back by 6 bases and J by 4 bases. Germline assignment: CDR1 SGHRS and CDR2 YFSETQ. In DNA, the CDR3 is TGCGCCAGCACACCTCTAGCGGGACGGTACGAGCAGTACTTC. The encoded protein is CASTPLAGRYEQYF.

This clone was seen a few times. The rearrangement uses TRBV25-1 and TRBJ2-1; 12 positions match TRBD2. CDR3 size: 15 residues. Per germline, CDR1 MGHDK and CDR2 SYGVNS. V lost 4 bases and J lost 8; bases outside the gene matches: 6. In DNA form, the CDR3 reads TGTGCCAGCAGTGGCCTGACTAGCGGGAGATATGAGCAGTTCTTC. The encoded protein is CASSGLTSGRYEQFF.

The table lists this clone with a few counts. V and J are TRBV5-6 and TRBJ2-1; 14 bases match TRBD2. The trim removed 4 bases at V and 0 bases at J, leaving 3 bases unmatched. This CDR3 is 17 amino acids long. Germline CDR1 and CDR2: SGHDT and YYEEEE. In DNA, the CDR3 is TGTGCCAGCAGCCAGGGACTAGCGGGAGTCTCCTACAATGAGCAGTTCTTC. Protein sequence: CASSQGLAGVSYNEQFF.